This T cell receptor beta chain was recovered during a study of blood T cell repertoires in COVID-19. Study-level background: T cells, B-cell-depleted T cells, or PBMCs supplied cDNA or gDNA.

Germline CDR1 is MNHEY and CDR2 is SMNVEV (reference sequence). The CDR3 consists of 14 residues. V trimming: 7 bases; J trimming: 5 bases; junction bases outside the gene matches: 7. Original methodology: Counts of nucleated cells, estimated from reference gene primer amplification, were obtained. Here immunoSEQ multiplex PCR was the method, and the copy in TCRdb shows in-frame clones only, minus some. V and J calls plus clone size are reproduced from that table; the DNA served to infer D and trimming. The sample carries 440,000 or so clones, about 89% recorded once. Seattle cases were enrolled at active infection and followed longitudinally.

V gene TRBV27 combines with J gene TRBJ2-5; 10 bases line up with TRBD2. Source material: peripheral blood. This clonotype was sampled from a woman between 35 and 50 years old with COVID-19, enrolled during active disease. For the CDR3, the DNA is TGTGCCAGCACGGTAGCGGGAGGTTGGGAGACCCAGTACTTC. Translation: CASTVAGGWETQYF.